These 30 T cell receptor beta chains were sequenced from one sample in a study of shared clonotypes between healthy human individuals. Assay: immunoSEQ multiplex PCR; the TCRdb copy retains only in-frame clones and omits some. The sample shows about 2.1 million clones, 93% of them seen only once. It was CD45RO-negative cells, positively selected for CCR7, that made up naive CD8 cells, with terminally differentiated effector memory CD45RA+ cells excluded. The source material was naive CD8+ T cells from PBMCs. The source is a man between 18 and 29 years old in good health. Some clones in this sample may be carry-over from other donors' samples.

This clone was detected once. The chain joins TRBV25-1 to TRBJ1-1, with a weak D call TRBD1 (5 bases). Looked up from germline, CDR1 is MGHDK and CDR2 is SYGVNS. The CDR3 is 14 amino acids. V shed 3 bases and J shed 3 bases, with 11 bases lying between them. CDR3 sequence reads: CASSETRGDTEAFF. Here the CDR3 DNA reads TGTGCCAGCAGTGAGACACGGGGGGACACTGAAGCTTTCTTT. Drawing the rest from reference TRBV25-1 and TRBJ1-1, the complete variable domain is EADIYQTPRYLVIGTGKKITLECSQTMGHDKMYWYQQDPGMELHLIHYSYGVNSTEKGDLSSESTVSRIRTEHFPLTLESARPSHTSQYLCASSETRGDTEAFFGQGTRLTVV.

CDR3 sequence (DNA): TGTGCCAGCAGCACTGATCATGCGGGGTTTCTGAACACAGATACGCAGTATTTT. It translates to CASSTDHAGFLNTDTQYF. The gene calls are TRBV7-3 and TRBJ2-3; D is possibly TRBD2 (6 bases). The germline CDR1 and CDR2 sequences are SGHTA and FQGTGA. CDR3 length equals 18 residues. V was shortened by 5 bases and J by 2 bases, with 23 bases between the two germline ends.

V usage is TRBV6-5 and J usage is TRBJ2-7; 7 nucleotides agree with TRBD1. Germline V gives CDR1 MNHEY, CDR2 SVGAGI. V dropped 6 bases and J dropped 2; count of bases not matched to a gene: 7. This CDR3 comprises 14 residues. CDR3: CASSRDRAAYEQYF. The CDR3 nucleotides are TGTGCCAGCAGCCGCGACAGGGCCGCCTACGAGCAGTACTTC.

V gene TRBV15 combines with J gene TRBJ2-2; D not resolved. V lost 0 bases to trimming and J lost 5 bases, with 10 bases between them. This CDR3 is 15 amino acids long. Germline V lookup: CDR1 LNHNV, CDR2 YYDKDF (reference sequence). Here the CDR3 reads CATSRDGSDTGELFF. The CDR3 nucleotides read TGTGCCACCAGCAGAGATGGTTCAGATACCGGGGAGCTGTTTTTT. The full variable domain, rest sourced from reference TRBV15 and TRBJ2-2, is DAMVIQNPRYQVTQFGKPVTLSCSQTLNHNVMYWYQQKSSQAPKLLFHYYDKDFNNEADTPDNFQSRRPNTSFCFLDIRSPGLGDTAMYLCATSRDGSDTGELFFGEGSRLTVL.

The rearrangement links TRBV13 to TRBJ2-3; D gene ambiguous. CDR3 length: 15 amino acids. CDR1 and CDR2 (germline): PRHDT, FYEKMQ (reference sequence). Trimming pared 2 bases from V and 0 bases from J, leaving 9 bases between. DNA for the CDR3: TGTGCCAGCAGCTTATCCGGCAGGAGCACAGATACGCAGTATTTT. Its protein is CASSLSGRSTDTQYF.

The V gene is TRBV7-2, the J gene TRBJ2-3; TRBD2 is a possible D gene (5 bases). Germline V gene lookup returns CDR1 SGHTA and CDR2 FQGNSA. The CDR3 totals 12 residues. Trimming cost V 4 bases and J 11 bases, with 13 bases left between them. DNA of the CDR3: TGTGCCAGCAGCTCGGACTTGGTGAGGCAGTATTTT. Its protein product is CASSSDLVRQYF.

CDR3 protein: CASSGPTGQGTSGSDEQFF. The CDR3 region has the DNA TGCGCCAGCAGTGGCCCTACGGGACAGGGGACTAGCGGGAGCGATGAGCAGTTCTTC. This chain links TRBV10-1 with TRBJ2-1, with 14 bases matching TRBD2. Trimming took 4 bases from V and 8 from J; bases not matched to a gene: 16. The CDR3 spans 19 residues. Germline V lookup: CDR1 WNHNN, CDR2 SYGVQD (reference sequence).

The CDR3 is CATSPGTADTQYF. The CDR3 coding sequence is TGTGCCACTAGTCCCGGGACAGCAGATACGCAGTATTTT. The chain has TRBV15 and TRBJ2-3; 7 nucleotides align to TRBD1. CDR1 LNHNV and CDR2 YYDKDF come from the germline V gene (reference sequence). After removal of 9 bases from V and 4 bases from J, the junction contained 7 bases not matched to a gene. CDR3 length: 13 residues.

The V call is TRBV9, the J call TRBJ2-1; D might be TRBD2 (5 bases). V was shortened by 4 bases and J by 13 bases, with 12 bases between the two germline ends. The CDR3 length is 11 residues. Germline V gives CDR1 SGDLS, CDR2 YYNGEE. This chain's CDR3 is CASSPGFGQFF. The DNA for the CDR3 is TGTGCCAGCAGCCCGGGGTTCGGACAGTTCTTC.

This chain uses TRBV29-1 with TRBJ1-4; TRBD1 might be the D (6 bases). Germline V gene data show CDR1 as SQVTM and CDR2 as ANQGSEA. V was pared by 3 bases and J by 0 bases, with 11 bases between. The CDR3 contains 15 residues. The CDR3 DNA is TGCAGCGTTGAGGGGGCCTCCACAACTAATGAAAAACTGTTTTTT. Protein: CSVEGASTTNEKLFF.

This rearrangement joins TRBV7-2 to TRBJ1-1; D remains unclear. Trimming stripped 1 base from V and 6 bases from J, with 6 bases between. CDR1 is SGHTA, CDR2 FQGNSA, per germline. This CDR3 contains 12 residues. CDR3: CASSLDGAEAFF. DNA for the CDR3: TGTGCCAGCAGCTTAGACGGAGCTGAAGCTTTCTTT.

The chain has TRBV6-5 and TRBJ2-2, with a possible D match to TRBD1 (5 bases). CDR1 MNHEY and CDR2 SVGAGI come from the germline V gene. The CDR3 consists of 14 residues. V lost 4 bases and J lost 5, with 11 bases in between. This CDR3 is CASSFRQITGELFF. The DNA of the CDR3 is TGTGCCAGCAGTTTCCGACAGATAACCGGGGAGCTGTTTTTT.

Comment on this clone: Other nucleotide sequences in the sample specify the same CDR3. This sequence joins TRBV4-3 and TRBJ2-1, with D uncertain. The germline CDR1 and CDR2 sequences are LGHNA and YSLEER. Trimming removed 1 base at V and 3 bases at J, with 7 bases between. This CDR3 has 14 residues. CDR3 residues: CASSQGVSYNEQFF. In DNA form, the CDR3 reads TGCGCCAGCAGCCAAGGAGTAAGCTACAATGAGCAGTTCTTC.

The chain employs TRBV30 and TRBJ2-1, with TRBD2 matching over 16 bases. Germline trimming cut 5 bases from V and 8 bases from J; bases unmatched to any gene: 6. In germline, CDR1 is GTSNPN, CDR2 SVGIG (reference sequence). The CDR3 is 15 amino acids. The CDR3 sequence: CAWSPGLAGGYEQFF. The CDR3 coding sequence is TGTGCCTGGTCCCCGGGACTAGCGGGAGGGTATGAGCAGTTCTTC. The whole variable domain, remainder taken from reference TRBV30 and TRBJ2-1, is SQTIHQWPATLVQPVGSPLSLECTVEGTSNPNLYWYRQAAGRGLQLLFYSVGIGQISSEVPQNLSASRPQDRQFILSSKKLLLSDSGFYLCAWSPGLAGGYEQFFGPGTRLTVL.

The CDR3 sequence: CASSQGSTETQYF. CDR3 bases: TGCGCCAGCAGCCAAGGGTCAACGGAGACCCAGTACTTC. This sequence joins TRBV4-3 and TRBJ2-5, with no clear D. Germline lookup yields CDR1 LGHNA and CDR2 YSLEER. This CDR3 region has 13 residues. V lost 1 base to trimming and J lost 5 bases, with 8 bases between them.

The rearrangement links TRBV29-1 to TRBJ2-3, with 11 bases that match TRBD2. V dropped 6 bases and J dropped 7; count of bases not matched to a gene: 9. The CDR3 contains 14 residues. CDR1 SQVTM and CDR2 ANQGSEA come from the germline V gene. The CDR3 coding sequence is TGCAGCGTATTAGCGGGAGGGCCCCCGAATACGCAGTATTTT. As protein: CSVLAGGPPNTQYF.

CDR3 sequence reads: CASSYSFYEQYF. CDR3 nucleotide sequence: TGTGCCAGCAGCTACAGTTTCTACGAGCAGTACTTC. V is TRBV16 and J is TRBJ2-7; D remains ambiguous. V was pared by 5 bases and J by 3 bases, with 8 bases between. The CDR3 has 12 residues. Germline V gives CDR1 KGHSY, CDR2 FQNENV.

The chain links TRBV9 to TRBJ2-1; tentatively, D is TRBD1 or TRBD2 (5 bases each). Germline V lookup: CDR1 SGDLS, CDR2 YYNGEE. Trimming stripped 3 bases from V and 8 bases from J, with 21 bases between. This CDR3 has 16 amino acids. The CDR3 DNA sequence: TGTGCCAGCAGCGCCCGGGACGCCCCGGCTGGGGATGAGCAGTTCTTC. As protein: CASSARDAPAGDEQFF.

The rearrangement links TRBV28 to TRBJ2-7, with 7 bases aligning to TRBD1. CDR1 MDHEN and CDR2 SYDVKM come from the germline V gene. The junction had 2 bases not matched to a gene; V was cut back by 5 bases and J by 1 base. The CDR3 is made up of 13 amino acids. The CDR3 DNA reads as TGTGCCAGCAGTCCGGGACAGTCCTACGAGCAGTACTTC. Translating gives CASSPGQSYEQYF.

This chain joins TRBV5-4 and TRBJ2-3, with 7 bases fitting TRBD2. Trimming took 0 bases from V and 3 from J; bases not matched to a gene: 4. The CDR3 runs 15 residues. CDR1 is SGHNT, CDR2 YYREEE, per germline (reference sequence). CDR3 nucleotides: TGTGCCAGCAGCTTGGGACTAGCAGCTACAGATACGCAGTATTTT. Its translation: CASSLGLAATDTQYF.

This chain connects TRBV19 to TRBJ2-7; 10 bases map to TRBD2. This CDR3 is 14 amino acids long. Trimming at V came to 4 bases and at J to 3 bases, leaving 3 bases not matched to a gene. The germline V gene encodes CDR1 LNHDA and CDR2 SQIVND (reference sequence). The CDR3 region is CASSTRTSGYEQYF. The CDR3 nucleotides read TGTGCCAGTAGTACCCGGACTAGCGGCTACGAGCAGTACTTC.

The rearrangement links TRBV4-1 to TRBJ1-1; no clear D gene. This CDR3 has 14 residues. The germline V gene encodes CDR1 MGHRA and CDR2 YSYEKL. Trimming stripped 1 base from V and 4 bases from J, with 10 bases between. The CDR3 sequence: CASSQGGRTTEAFF. The CDR3 DNA reads TGCGCCAGCAGCCAAGGAGGGAGGACCACTGAAGCTTTCTTT.

The chain recombines TRBV11-2 with TRBJ2-1; 8 bases are shared with TRBD2. Germline CDR1 and CDR2: SGHAT and FQNNGV. V lost 4 bases and J lost 0; bases outside the gene matches: 5. The CDR3 runs to 16 residues. The CDR3 sequence is CASSYRAGGSYNEQFF. As DNA, the CDR3 is TGTGCCAGCAGCTACCGGGCGGGAGGCTCCTACAATGAGCAGTTCTTC.

This chain uses TRBV4-1 with TRBJ2-5; a possible D gene is TRBD1 (6 bases). This CDR3 region has 12 residues. Germline assignment: CDR1 MGHRA and CDR2 YSYEKL. V lost 4 bases, J lost 5 bases, and 8 bases lay in between. The CDR3 nucleotides are TGCGCCAGCAGCCGGGGGCTTGAGACCCAGTACTTC. Its protein product is CASSRGLETQYF.

This clone was counted between two and nine times. The same CDR3 also results from other DNA sequences found in this sample. The chain links TRBV27 to TRBJ1-5; 7 positions agree with TRBD1. With 4 bases clipped from V and 3 bases from J, the junction kept 3 bases outside the gene matches. CDR3 size: 14 residues. Germline values: CDR1 MNHEY, CDR2 SMNVEV (reference sequence). CDR3 sequence reads: CASSSTGTNQPQHF. The CDR3 nucleotides read TGTGCCAGCAGTTCGACAGGGACCAATCAGCCCCAGCATTTT.

The chain combines TRBV11-3 with TRBJ2-2; a weak D match, TRBD1 (5 bases). Germline V gene data show CDR1 as SGHNT and CDR2 as YENEEA. Trimming stripped 5 bases from V and 6 bases from J, with 13 bases between. The CDR3 sequence is 14 residues long. This chain's CDR3 is CASSPKGAAGELFF. In nucleotides, the CDR3 is TGTGCCAGCAGCCCTAAAGGGGCGGCCGGGGAGCTGTTTTTT.

The sample holds one count of this clone. The V and J genes are TRBV28 and TRBJ1-2; possibly TRBD1 for D (5 bases). Germline V gene sequence: CDR1 MDHEN, CDR2 SYDVKM. CDR3 length: 13 amino acids. Trimming took 6 bases from V and 8 from J, leaving 16 bases between them. The CDR3 nucleotides are TGTGCCAGCAGCCCGACAGCCGTCTCGGGCTACACCTTC. This gives the protein CASSPTAVSGYTF.

The chain employs TRBV27 and TRBJ2-7; the D gene is possibly TRBD2 (7 bases). This CDR3 is 14 amino acids long. The V gene lost 6 bases and the J gene lost 5 bases, with 17 bases spanning the gap. Germline V lookup: CDR1 MNHEY, CDR2 SMNVEV (reference sequence). CDR3 bases: TGTGCCAGCAGCGAACCGAGGGGGGGCCACGAGCAGTACTTC. Amino acid sequence: CASSEPRGGHEQYF.

The J gene is TRBJ2-1, the V gene TRBV7-9; 8 bases line up with TRBD1. V trimming: 6 bases; J trimming: 6 bases; junction bases outside the gene matches: 4. Germline CDR1 SEHNR, CDR2 FQNEAQ (reference sequence). CDR3 length: 13 residues. CDR3 protein: CASSQGAINEQFF. The CDR3 DNA reads as TGTGCCAGCAGTCAGGGGGCCATCAATGAGCAGTTCTTC.

This clone appeared once. The chain joins TRBV5-6 to TRBJ2-7; 11 positions agree with TRBD2. The CDR3 has 15 amino acids. Germline values: CDR1 SGHDT, CDR2 YYEEEE. V shed 5 bases, J shed 5 bases, and the junction held 9 bases outside the gene matches. CDR3 nucleotides: TGTGCCAGCAGATCTTATAGCGGGAGGGGCCACGAGCAGTACTTC. This codes for CASRSYSGRGHEQYF.